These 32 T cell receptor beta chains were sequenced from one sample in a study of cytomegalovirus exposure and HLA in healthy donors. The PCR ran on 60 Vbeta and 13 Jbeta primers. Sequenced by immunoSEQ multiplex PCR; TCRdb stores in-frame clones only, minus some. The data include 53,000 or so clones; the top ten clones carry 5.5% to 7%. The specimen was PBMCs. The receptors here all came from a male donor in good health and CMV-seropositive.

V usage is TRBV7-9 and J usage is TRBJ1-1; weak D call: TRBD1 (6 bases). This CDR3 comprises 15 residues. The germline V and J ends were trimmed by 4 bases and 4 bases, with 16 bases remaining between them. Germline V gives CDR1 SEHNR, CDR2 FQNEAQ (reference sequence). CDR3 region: CASSSRTAVATEAFF. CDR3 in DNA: TGTGCCAGCAGCTCGCGGACAGCCGTCGCCACTGAAGCTTTCTTT.

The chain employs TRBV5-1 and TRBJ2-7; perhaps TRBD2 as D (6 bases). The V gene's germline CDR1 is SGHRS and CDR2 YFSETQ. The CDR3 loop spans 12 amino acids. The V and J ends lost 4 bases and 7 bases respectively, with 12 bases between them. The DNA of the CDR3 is TGCGCCAGCAGCGAGGGACTCCCAGAGCAGTACTTC. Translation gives CASSEGLPEQYF.

CDR3 residues: CASSQEPGLAIFGSYEQYF. For the CDR3, the DNA is TGCGCCAGCAGCCAAGAGCCGGGACTAGCAATCTTCGGCTCCTACGAGCAGTACTTC. The genes are TRBV4-1 and TRBJ2-7; TRBD2 agrees at 9 bases. The CDR3 is 19 residues long. Unmatched junction bases numbered 12, after V lost 0 bases and J lost 0 bases. CDR1 is MGHRA, CDR2 YSYEKL, per germline.

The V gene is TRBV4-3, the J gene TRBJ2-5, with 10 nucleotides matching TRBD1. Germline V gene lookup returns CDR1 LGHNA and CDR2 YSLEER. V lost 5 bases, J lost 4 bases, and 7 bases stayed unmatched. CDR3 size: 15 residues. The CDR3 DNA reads TGCGCCAGCAGCGTAGGGACAGGGGCAGGAGAGACCCAGTACTTC. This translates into CASSVGTGAGETQYF.

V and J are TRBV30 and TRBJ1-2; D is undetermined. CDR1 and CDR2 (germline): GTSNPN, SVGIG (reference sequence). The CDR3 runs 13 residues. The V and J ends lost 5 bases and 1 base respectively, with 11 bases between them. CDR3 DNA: TGTGCCTGGGTCGCCAGGAATAACTATGGCTACACCTTC. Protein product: CAWVARNNYGYTF. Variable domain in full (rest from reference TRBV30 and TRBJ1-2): SQTIHQWPATLVQPVGSPLSLECTVEGTSNPNLYWYRQAAGRGLQLLFYSVGIGQISSEVPQNLSASRPQDRQFILSSKKLLLSDSGFYLCAWVARNNYGYTFGSGTRLTVV.

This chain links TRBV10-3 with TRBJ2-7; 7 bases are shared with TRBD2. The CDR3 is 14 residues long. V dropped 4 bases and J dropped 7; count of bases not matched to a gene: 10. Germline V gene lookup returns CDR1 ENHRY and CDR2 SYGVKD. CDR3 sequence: CAISGGGTQTEQYF. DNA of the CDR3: TGTGCCATCAGTGGGGGGGGGACCCAGACTGAGCAGTACTTC.

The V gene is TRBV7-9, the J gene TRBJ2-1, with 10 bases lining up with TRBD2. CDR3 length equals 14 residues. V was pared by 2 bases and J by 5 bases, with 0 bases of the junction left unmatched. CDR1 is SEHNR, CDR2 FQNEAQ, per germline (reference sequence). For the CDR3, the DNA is TGTGCCAGCAGCTTACTAGCGGGGGACAATGAGCAGTTCTTC. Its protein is CASSLLAGDNEQFF.

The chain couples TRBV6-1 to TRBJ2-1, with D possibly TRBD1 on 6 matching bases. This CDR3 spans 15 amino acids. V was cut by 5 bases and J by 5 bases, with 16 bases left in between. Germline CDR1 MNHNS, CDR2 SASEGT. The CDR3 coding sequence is TGTGCCAGCAGTCCCAGGGCAGGGGCAAACAATGAGCAGTTCTTC. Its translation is CASSPRAGANNEQFF.

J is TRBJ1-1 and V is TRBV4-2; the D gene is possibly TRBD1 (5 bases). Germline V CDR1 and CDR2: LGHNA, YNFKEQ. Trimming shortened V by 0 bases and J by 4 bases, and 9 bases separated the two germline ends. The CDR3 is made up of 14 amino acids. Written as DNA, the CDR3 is TGTGCCAGCAGCCAAGATTCGGGGGGCACTGAAGCTTTCTTT. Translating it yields CASSQDSGGTEAFF.

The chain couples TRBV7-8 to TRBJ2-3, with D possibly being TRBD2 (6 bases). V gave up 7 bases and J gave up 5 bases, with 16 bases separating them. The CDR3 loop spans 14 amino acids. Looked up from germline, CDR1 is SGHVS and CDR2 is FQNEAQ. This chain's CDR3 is CASTNRLVGDTQYF. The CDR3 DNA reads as TGTGCCAGCACCAATAGACTAGTTGGAGATACGCAGTATTTT.

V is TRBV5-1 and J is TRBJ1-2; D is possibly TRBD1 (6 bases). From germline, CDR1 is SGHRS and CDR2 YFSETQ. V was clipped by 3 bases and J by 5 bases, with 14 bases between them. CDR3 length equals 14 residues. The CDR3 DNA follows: TGCGCCAGCAGCTCACAGGGAGTCAGTTATGGCTACACCTTC. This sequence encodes CASSSQGVSYGYTF.

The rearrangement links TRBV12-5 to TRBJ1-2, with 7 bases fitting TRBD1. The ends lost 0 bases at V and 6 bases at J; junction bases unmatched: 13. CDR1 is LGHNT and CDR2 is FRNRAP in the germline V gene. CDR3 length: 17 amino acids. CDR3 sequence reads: CASGLVLDRTTINGYTF. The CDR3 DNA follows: TGTGCTAGTGGTTTGGTACTGGACAGGACAACTATCAATGGCTACACCTTC.

CDR3 protein: CASSIRGDTEAFF. DNA of the CDR3: TGTGCCAGTAGTATAAGAGGAGACACTGAAGCTTTCTTT. The chain combines TRBV19 with TRBJ1-1, with D uncertain. CDR3 length equals 13 residues. CDR1 and CDR2 from the germline V gene are LNHDA and SQIVND (reference sequence). V shed 2 bases and J shed 3 bases, with 7 bases lying between them. Full variable domain (rest looked up from reference TRBV19 and TRBJ1-1): DGGITQSPKYLFRKEGQNVTLSCEQNLNHDAMYWYRQDPGQGLRLIYYSQIVNDFQKGDIAEGYSVSREKKESFPLTVTSAQKNPTAFYLCASSIRGDTEAFFGQGTRLTVV.

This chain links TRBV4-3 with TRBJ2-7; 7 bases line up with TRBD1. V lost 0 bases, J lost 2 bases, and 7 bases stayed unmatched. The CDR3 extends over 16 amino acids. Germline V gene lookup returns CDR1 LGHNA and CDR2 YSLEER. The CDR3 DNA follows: TGCGCCAGCAGCCAAGATCCGGACAGGATACCCTACGAGCAGTACTTC. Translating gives CASSQDPDRIPYEQYF.

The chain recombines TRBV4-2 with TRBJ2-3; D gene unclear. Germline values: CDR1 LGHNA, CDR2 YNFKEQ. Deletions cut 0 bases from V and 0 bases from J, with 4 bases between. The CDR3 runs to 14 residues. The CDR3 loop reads CASSQDGSTDTQYF. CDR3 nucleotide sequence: TGTGCCAGCAGCCAAGATGGCAGCACAGATACGCAGTATTTT.

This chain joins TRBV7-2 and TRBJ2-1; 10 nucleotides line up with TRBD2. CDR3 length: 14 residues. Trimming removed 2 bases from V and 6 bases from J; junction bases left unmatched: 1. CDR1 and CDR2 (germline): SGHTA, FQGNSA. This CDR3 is CASSLLAGANEQFF. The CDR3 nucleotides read TGTGCCAGCAGCTTACTAGCGGGGGCCAATGAGCAGTTCTTC.

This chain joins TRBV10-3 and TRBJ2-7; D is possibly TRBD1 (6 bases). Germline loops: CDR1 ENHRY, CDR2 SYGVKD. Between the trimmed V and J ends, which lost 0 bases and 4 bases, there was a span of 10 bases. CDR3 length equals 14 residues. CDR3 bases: TGTGCCATCAGTGAGTCATCGCAGGGGTACGAGCAGTACTTC. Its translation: CAISESSQGYEQYF.

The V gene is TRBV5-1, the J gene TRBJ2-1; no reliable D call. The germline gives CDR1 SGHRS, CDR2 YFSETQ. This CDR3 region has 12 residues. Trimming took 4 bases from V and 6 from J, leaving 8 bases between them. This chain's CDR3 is CASSDSGNEQFF. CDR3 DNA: TGCGCCAGCAGCGATAGTGGCAATGAGCAGTTCTTC. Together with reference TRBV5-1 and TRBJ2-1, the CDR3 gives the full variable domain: KAGVTQTPRYLIKTRGQQVTLSCSPISGHRSVSWYQQTPGQGLQFLFEYFSETQRNKGNFPGRFSGRQFSNSRSEMNVSTLELGDSALYLCASSDSGNEQFFGPGTRLTVL.

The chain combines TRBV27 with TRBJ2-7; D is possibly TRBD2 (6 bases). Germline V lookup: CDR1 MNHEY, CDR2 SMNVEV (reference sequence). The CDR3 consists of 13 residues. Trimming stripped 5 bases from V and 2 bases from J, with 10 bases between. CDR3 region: CASSTRTTYEQYF. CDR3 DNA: TGTGCCAGCAGTACCCGGACTACCTACGAGCAGTACTTC.

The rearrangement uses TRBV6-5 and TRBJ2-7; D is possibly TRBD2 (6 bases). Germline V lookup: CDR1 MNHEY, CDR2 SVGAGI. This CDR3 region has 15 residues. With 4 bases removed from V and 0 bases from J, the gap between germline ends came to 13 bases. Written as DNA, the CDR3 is TGTGCCAGCAGTTCGATCCCAGCGGGCTCCTACGAGCAGTACTTC. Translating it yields CASSSIPAGSYEQYF.

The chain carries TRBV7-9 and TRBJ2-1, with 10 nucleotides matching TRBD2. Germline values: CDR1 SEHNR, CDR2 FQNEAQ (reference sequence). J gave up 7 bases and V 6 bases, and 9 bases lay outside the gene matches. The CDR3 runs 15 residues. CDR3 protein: CASRELAGGDNEQFF. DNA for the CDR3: TGTGCCAGCAGGGAATTAGCGGGGGGCGATAATGAGCAGTTCTTC.

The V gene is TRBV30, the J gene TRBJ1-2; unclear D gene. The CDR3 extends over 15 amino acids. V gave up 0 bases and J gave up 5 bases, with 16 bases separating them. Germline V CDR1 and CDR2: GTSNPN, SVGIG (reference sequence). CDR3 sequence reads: CAWSVGGSGVYGYTF. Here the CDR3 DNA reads TGTGCCTGGAGTGTAGGAGGGAGTGGGGTTTATGGCTACACCTTC.

The CDR3 nucleotides read TGTGCCAGCAGCCCGGGAGCGAACTACGAGCAGTACTTC. It specifies CASSPGANYEQYF. V gene TRBV7-9 combines with J gene TRBJ2-7; perhaps TRBD2 as D (6 bases). V dropped 5 bases and J dropped 3 bases, with 11 bases sitting between them. Germline V gives CDR1 SEHNR, CDR2 FQNEAQ (reference sequence). The CDR3 runs 13 residues.

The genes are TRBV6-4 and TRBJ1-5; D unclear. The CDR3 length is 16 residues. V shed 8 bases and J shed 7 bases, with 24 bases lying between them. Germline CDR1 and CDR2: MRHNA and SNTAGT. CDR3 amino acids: CASWKPGPPTPQPQHF. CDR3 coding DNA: TGTGCCAGCTGGAAACCGGGTCCCCCGACGCCCCAGCCCCAGCATTTT.

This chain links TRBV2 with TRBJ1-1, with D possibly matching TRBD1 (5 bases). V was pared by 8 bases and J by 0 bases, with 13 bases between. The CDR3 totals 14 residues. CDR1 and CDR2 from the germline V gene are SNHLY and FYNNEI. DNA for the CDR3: TGTGCCAGCGGGGGGGAGGTGGTGAACACTGAAGCTTTCTTT. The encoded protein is CASGGEVVNTEAFF.

The CDR3 loop reads CASSTGGHEFF. The CDR3 coding sequence is TGTGCCAGCAGTACCGGTGGACACGAGTTCTTC. The chain combines TRBV6-5 with TRBJ2-1, with D perhaps matching TRBD1 (5 bases). This CDR3 has 11 amino acids. Trimming took 5 bases from V and 14 from J, leaving 13 bases between them. Germline assignment: CDR1 MNHEY and CDR2 SVGAGI.

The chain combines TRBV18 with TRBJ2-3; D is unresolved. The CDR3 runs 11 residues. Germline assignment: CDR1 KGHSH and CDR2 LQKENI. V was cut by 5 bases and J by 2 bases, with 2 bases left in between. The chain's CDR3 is CASSYTDTQYF. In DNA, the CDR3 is TGTGCCAGCTCATACACAGATACGCAGTATTTT.

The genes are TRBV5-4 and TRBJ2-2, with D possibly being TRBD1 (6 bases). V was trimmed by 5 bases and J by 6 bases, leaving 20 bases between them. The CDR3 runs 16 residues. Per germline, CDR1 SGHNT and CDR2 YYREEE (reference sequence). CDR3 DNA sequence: TGTGCCAGCAGTCAATCCCGGACAGATCTGTCCGGGGAGCTGTTTTTT. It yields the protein CASSQSRTDLSGELFF.

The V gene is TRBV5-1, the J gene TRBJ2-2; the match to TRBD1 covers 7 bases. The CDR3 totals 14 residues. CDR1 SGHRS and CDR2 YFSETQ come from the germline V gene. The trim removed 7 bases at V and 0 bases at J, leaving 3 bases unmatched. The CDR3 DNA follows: TGCGCCAGCCGGGGACAGACGAACACCGGGGAGCTGTTTTTT. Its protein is CASRGQTNTGELFF.

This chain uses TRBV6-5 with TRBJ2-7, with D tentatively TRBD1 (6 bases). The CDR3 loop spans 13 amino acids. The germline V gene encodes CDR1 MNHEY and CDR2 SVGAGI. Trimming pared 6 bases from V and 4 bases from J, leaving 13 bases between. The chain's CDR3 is CASSLEQGYEQYF. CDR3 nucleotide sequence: TGTGCCAGCAGCCTGGAACAGGGATACGAGCAGTACTTC.

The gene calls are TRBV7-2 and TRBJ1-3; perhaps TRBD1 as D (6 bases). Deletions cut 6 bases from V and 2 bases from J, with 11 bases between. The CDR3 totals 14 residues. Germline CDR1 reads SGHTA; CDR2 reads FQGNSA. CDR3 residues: CASSLKGAGNTIYF. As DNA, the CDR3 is TGTGCCAGCAGTTTAAAGGGGGCTGGAAACACCATATATTTT.

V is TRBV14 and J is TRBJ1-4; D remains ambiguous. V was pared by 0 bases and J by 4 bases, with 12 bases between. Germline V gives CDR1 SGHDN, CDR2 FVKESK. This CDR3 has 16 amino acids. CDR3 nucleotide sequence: TGTGCCAGCAGCCAAGATCAAACCTCGGGTAATGAAAAACTGTTTTTT. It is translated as CASSQDQTSGNEKLFF. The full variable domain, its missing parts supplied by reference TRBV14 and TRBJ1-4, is EAGVTQFPSHSVIEKGQTVTLRCDPISGHDNLYWYRRVMGKEIKFLLHFVKESKQDESGMPNNRFLAERTGGTYSTLKVQPAELEDSGVYFCASSQDQTSGNEKLFFGSGTQLSVL.